The 4 T cell receptor beta chains below come from one sample, sequenced in a study of cytomegalovirus exposure and HLA in healthy donors. Vbeta (60) and Jbeta (13) primers were used in the PCR. The assay was immunoSEQ multiplex PCR, and TCRdb's table has in-frame clones only and misses some. The table has more than 140,000 clones, roughly 85% seen once. Sequencing input: PBMCs. The receptors derive from a male donor in good health and CMV-seronegative.

About this clone: Germline and junction disagree at one end, which may indicate a read error. This chain connects TRBV7-9 to TRBJ1-2; perhaps TRBD1 as D (6 bases). CDR3 length: 15 residues. Germline V gene sequence: CDR1 SEHNR, CDR2 FQNEAQ (reference sequence). CDR3 sequence (DNA): TGTTCCAGCAGCTTGGAGGGGGGGGCGATCGATGGCTACACCTTC. It specifies CSSSLEGGAIDGYTF.

The genes are TRBV25-1 and TRBJ1-2, with D unclear. CDR1 and CDR2 (germline): MGHDK, SYGVNS. The CDR3 loop spans 12 amino acids. Trimming removed 2 bases from V and 5 bases from J, with 6 bases in between. CDR3: CASSEGPYGYTF. For the CDR3, the DNA is TGTGCCAGCAGTGAAGGGCCTTATGGCTACACCTTC.

The rearrangement links TRBV6-5 to TRBJ1-4; 8 nucleotides align to TRBD1. This CDR3 region has 14 residues. V gave up 5 bases and J gave up 11 bases; unmatched junction bases: 10. Germline assignment: CDR1 MNHEY and CDR2 SVGAGI. This CDR3 reads CASSDRDRIWKLFF. As DNA, the CDR3 is TGTGCCAGCAGTGACCGGGACAGGATTTGGAAACTGTTTTTT.

The chain joins TRBV19 to TRBJ1-4, with 9 bases lining up with TRBD1. Trimming at V came to 7 bases and at J to 8 bases, leaving 11 bases not matched to a gene. The CDR3 runs to 15 residues. Germline CDR1 LNHDA, CDR2 SQIVND (reference sequence). The CDR3 DNA reads TGTGCCAGTACTACTATTACAGGGGGCGCGGAAAAACTGTTTTTT. This encodes CASTTITGGAEKLFF. Full variable domain (outside the CDR3, taken from reference TRBV19 and TRBJ1-4): DGGITQSPKYLFRKEGQNVTLSCEQNLNHDAMYWYRQDPGQGLRLIYYSQIVNDFQKGDIAEGYSVSREKKESFPLTVTSAQKNPTAFYLCASTTITGGAEKLFFGSGTQLSVL.